The present T cell receptor (beta chain) was sequenced within a study of cytomegalovirus exposure and HLA in healthy donors. This clone occurred once. The PCR used 60 Vbeta and 13 Jbeta primers. The assay was immunoSEQ multiplex PCR, and TCRdb's table has in-frame clones only and misses some. The sample yields some 100,000 clones, 79% seen once. This CDR3 has 15 residues. The V end lost 1 base, the J end lost 5 bases, and 14 bases lay between the germline ends. Germline V lookup: CDR1 MGHRA, CDR2 YSYEKL. This TCR derives from a male donor in good health and CMV-seropositive. Sequencing was done on a sample of PBMCs. The chain carries TRBV4-1 and TRBJ2-5; D may be TRBD2 (5 bases). CDR3 sequence: CASSQAGLVSETQYF. The CDR3 bases are TGCGCCAGCAGCCAAGCCGGACTTGTTTCGGAGACCCAGTACTTC.